This passage covers 15 T cell receptor beta chains from one sample sequenced in a study of T cell clusters in autoimmune cytopenias. Multiplex touch-down PCR amplified TRB using TRB-A and TRB-B pools in one tube. Each CDR3 protein gets one entry in TCRdb, which reprocessed the multiplex PCR reads and gives no DNA. The sample has more than 4,000 distinct CDR3 sequences. TRB amplification used approximately 250 ng of peripheral blood genomic DNA. The same sample was also studied in work on T cell repertoires in aging, cancer and after chemotherapy.

Sequences were obtained from peripheral blood. The receptors were gathered from a human donor in good health.

The V call is TRBV19, the J call TRBJ2-5; checking the TCRdb D call of TRBD2 is not possible without DNA. The CDR3 is 14 residues long. Germline V gene data show CDR1 as LNHDA and CDR2 as SQIVND (reference sequence). CDR3 region: CASSPYGRSETQYF.

This rearrangement joins TRBV19 to TRBJ1-4; the TCRdb D gene call, TRBD1, has no DNA to confirm it. In germline, CDR1 is LNHDA, CDR2 SQIVND (reference sequence). The CDR3 spans 14 residues. This CDR3 reads CASSIRVPGEKLFF.

This chain uses TRBV27 with TRBJ2-1; the D call from TCRdb, TRBD1, cannot be confirmed without DNA. The germline V gene encodes CDR1 MNHEY and CDR2 SMNVEV (reference sequence). This CDR3 is 16 amino acids long. This CDR3 reads CASSSKWTGFYDEQFF.

Considering frequency, this clonotype is medium-sized. The V gene is TRBV6-6, the J gene TRBJ2-3. Germline V CDR1 and CDR2: MNHNY, SVGAGI (reference sequence). This CDR3 comprises 12 residues. The CDR3 loop reads CASTIGVYTQYF.

By frequency, this clonotype registers medium-sized. The chain combines TRBV19 with TRBJ1-2; the TCRdb call, TRBD1, lacks DNA for checking. CDR3 length: 11 amino acids. Looked up from germline, CDR1 is LNHDA and CDR2 is SQIVND (reference sequence). The CDR3 is CASSTGDGYTF.

By frequency, this clonotype registers medium-sized. This chain joins TRBV30 and TRBJ1-4; the TCRdb call, TRBD1, lacks DNA for checking. Germline values: CDR1 GTSNPN, CDR2 SVGIG (reference sequence). This CDR3 spans 14 amino acids. The CDR3 is CAWSGDREQEKLFF. Full variable domain (rest looked up from reference TRBV30 and TRBJ1-4): SQTIHQWPATLVQPVGSPLSLECTVEGTSNPNLYWYRQAAGRGLQLLFYSVGIGQISSEVPQNLSASRPQDRQFILSSKKLLLSDSGFYLCAWSGDREQEKLFFGSGTQLSVL.

The gene calls are TRBV29-1 and TRBJ2-7; the TCRdb call, TRBD1, lacks DNA for checking. The CDR3 sequence is 14 residues long. Germline assignment: CDR1 SQVTM and CDR2 ANQGSEA. The CDR3 spells CSVRGQVNSYEQYF.

J is TRBJ2-7 and V is TRBV6-2 or TRBV6-3; the D call of TRBD2 rests on TCRdb alone, since no DNA is present to check it. CDR1 and CDR2 (germline): MNHEY, SVGEGT. The CDR3 loop spans 17 amino acids. CDR3 amino acids: CASSDADRLATAYEQYF.

The chain is built from TRBV6-2 or TRBV6-3 and TRBJ2-3; without DNA, the TCRdb call of TRBD2 cannot be checked. This CDR3 is built from 14 residues. Germline-derived CDR1 and CDR2 are MNHEY and SVGEGT. CDR3 sequence: CASSGTSSTDTQYF.

In terms of frequency, this clonotype is medium-sized (0.01 to 0.1%). The chain uses TRBV15 and TRBJ2-7. Germline lookup yields CDR1 LNHNV and CDR2 YYDKDF (reference sequence). This CDR3 comprises 13 residues. The CDR3 sequence is CATSRDGPYEQYF.

The genes are TRBV6-5 and TRBJ1-1. Germline V gene lookup returns CDR1 MNHEY and CDR2 SVGAGI. CDR3 size: 13 residues. The CDR3 spells CASRPGLNTEAFF.

CDR3 in amino acids: CAISDVGNRGEDGYTF. The chain links TRBV10-3 to TRBJ1-2; TCRdb outputs TRBD1, but without DNA this stays unchecked. The CDR3 length is 16 residues. Germline loops: CDR1 ENHRY, CDR2 SYGVKD.

The gene calls are TRBV19 and TRBJ1-2; without DNA, the TCRdb call of TRBD1 cannot be checked. CDR1 is LNHDA and CDR2 is SQIVND in the germline V gene (reference sequence). The CDR3 totals 16 residues. This CDR3 reads CASSSGTGKLNYGYTF.

The chain has TRBV15 and TRBJ2-1; TCRdb outputs TRBD1, but without DNA this stays unchecked. The CDR3 covers 15 residues. CDR1 LNHNV and CDR2 YYDKDF come from the germline V gene (reference sequence). The CDR3 loop reads CATSRAGTGYNEQFF.

This clonotype counts as medium-sized (0.01 to 0.1%) by frequency. CDR3 sequence reads: CSVEGGRVYNEQFF. V and J are TRBV29-1 and TRBJ2-1; TCRdb reports TRBD2, a call that lacks DNA to check it against. Germline assignment: CDR1 SQVTM and CDR2 ANQGSEA. There are 14 residues in the CDR3.